This T cell receptor beta chain was retrieved from a study of OX40 agonist ivuxolimab in advanced cancers. Study at large: Ivuxolimab, which is an agonistic anti-OX40 (CD134) antibody, was administered to the patients. The study gave patients intravenous ivuxolimab at 0.01 to 10 mg/kg every 2 weeks.

The method was immunoSEQ multiplex PCR; TCRdb's version includes in-frame clones alone and lacks a portion of them. There are tens of thousands of clones in the sample; over 80% occur only once, and 3% to 3.5% lies in the top ten. Germline CDR1 reads SGHRS; CDR2 reads YFSETQ. CDR3 size: 16 residues. Trimming removed 0 bases at V and 0 bases at J, with 10 bases between. Findings and limits, study-wide: By week 6 at 0.1 to 3.0 mg/kg, blood CD4+ and CD8+ T cells had expanded clonally.

As concerns this clone: Its target is unknown.

The V gene is TRBV5-1, the J gene TRBJ1-3, with unresolved D. The sequences come from CD4+ or CD8+ T cells sorted from blood, collected in a trial of the OX40 agonist ivuxolimab. This clonotype originated in an adult with an advanced solid tumor such as melanoma, head and neck, liver or kidney cancer. Here the CDR3 DNA reads TGCGCCAGCAGCTTGGACCCCATTATCTCTGGAAACACCATATATTTT. It is translated as CASSLDPIISGNTIYF. The complete variable domain, with remaining parts taken from reference TRBV5-1 and TRBJ1-3, reads KAGVTQTPRYLIKTRGQQVTLSCSPISGHRSVSWYQQTPGQGLQFLFEYFSETQRNKGNFPGRFSGRQFSNSRSEMNVSTLELGDSALYLCASSLDPIISGNTIYFGEGSWLTVV.